The rows below give T cell receptor beta chains drawn from one sample of a study of beta chain features in type 1 diabetes. Sequencing was performed with immunoSEQ multiplex PCR; in TCRdb, only in-frame clones are kept and a portion is missing. The data hold some 410,000 clones, with 11% observed a single time. Material for sequencing was naive CD4+ T cells from blood. These receptors all come from a young woman in good health. Both conserved end residues are trimmed from each CDR3. Rows give clone size only sometimes, using once, few, many, or a class for an expanded clone.

v_gene: TRBV9
abundance: .
j_gene: TRBJ2-1
len: 12
CDR3aa: ASSAQNRVDEQF

v_gene: TRBV14
abundance: few
j_gene: TRBJ1-1
len: 12
CDR3aa: ASSRLLPNTEAF

v_gene: TRBV2
abundance: .
j_gene: TRBJ2-3
len: 14
CDR3aa: ASRERLAGGPDTQY

v_gene: TRBV4-3
abundance: .
j_gene: TRBJ1-2
len: 14
CDR3aa: ASSQGGRYTNYGYT

v_gene: TRBV18
abundance: few
j_gene: TRBJ1-2
len: 14
CDR3aa: ASSPWAGTGEYGYT

v_gene: TRBV5-4
abundance: few
j_gene: TRBJ2-5
len: 13
CDR3aa: ASSSPSQGEETQY

v_gene: TRBV7-3
abundance: .
j_gene: TRBJ2-1
len: 12
CDR3aa: ASSFRGSYNEQF

v_gene: TRBV9
abundance: .
j_gene: TRBJ2-1
len: 13
CDR3aa: ASSKTGPTYNEQF

v_gene: TRBV30
abundance: .
j_gene: TRBJ2-1
len: 12
CDR3aa: AWSKGLAVGGQF

v_gene: TRBV4-2
abundance: .
j_gene: TRBJ2-3
len: 13
CDR3aa: ASSQLRGGTDTQY

v_gene: TRBV15
abundance: few
j_gene: TRBJ2-7
len: 12
CDR3aa: ATSRVTGTYEQY

v_gene: TRBV18
abundance: .
j_gene: TRBJ2-5
len: 10
CDR3aa: ASSPPGRYQY

v_gene: TRBV7-9
abundance: few
j_gene: TRBJ2-2
len: 15
CDR3aa: ASSPGTANFFTGELF

v_gene: TRBV7-9
abundance: .
j_gene: TRBJ2-3
len: 14
CDR3aa: ASSLGSSRFADTQY

v_gene: TRBV7-2
abundance: .
j_gene: TRBJ2-7
len: 14
CDR3aa: ASSSPWGISSYEQY

v_gene: TRBV19
abundance: .
j_gene: TRBJ2-7
len: 13
CDR3aa: ASRTQLAAPYEQY

v_gene: TRBV6-5
abundance: .
j_gene: TRBJ2-3
len: 13
CDR3aa: ASSYSETSTDTQY

v_gene: TRBV4-2
abundance: .
j_gene: TRBJ2-5
len: 13
CDR3aa: ASSQTPGAPETQY

v_gene: TRBV23-1
abundance: .
j_gene: TRBJ2-7
len: 12
CDR3aa: ASRSSYTHYEQY

v_gene: TRBV6-5
abundance: .
j_gene: TRBJ1-2
len: 13
CDR3aa: ASSYNTGGRRGYT

v_gene: TRBV7-3
abundance: .
j_gene: TRBJ2-1
len: 13
CDR3aa: ASSLTGTGNTEQF

v_gene: TRBV5-6
abundance: .
j_gene: TRBJ2-7
len: 12
CDR3aa: ASSRDRVNYEQY

v_gene: TRBV7-8
abundance: once
j_gene: TRBJ2-1
len: 12
CDR3aa: ASSTRTSNNEQF

v_gene: TRBV5-1
abundance: .
j_gene: TRBJ2-1
len: 15
CDR3aa: ASSLVVPSGTYNEQF

v_gene: TRBV14
abundance: few
j_gene: TRBJ2-2
len: 11
CDR3aa: ASAISVTGELF

v_gene: TRBV29-1
abundance: few
j_gene: TRBJ1-1
len: 14
CDR3aa: SVETPHRGMNTEAF

v_gene: TRBV5-4
abundance: .
j_gene: TRBJ2-5
len: 11
CDR3aa: ASSLGQQETQY

v_gene: TRBV6-6
abundance: .
j_gene: TRBJ2-7
len: 12
CDR3aa: ASSFVAGGGEQY

v_gene: TRBV18
abundance: .
j_gene: TRBJ2-1
len: 13
CDR3aa: ASSRGTSGYNEQF

v_gene: TRBV30
abundance: .
j_gene: TRBJ2-2
len: 13
CDR3aa: AWDSGTPNTGELF

v_gene: TRBV13
abundance: few
j_gene: TRBJ2-4
len: 13
CDR3aa: ASSFWRSGENIQY

v_gene: TRBV5-1
abundance: .
j_gene: TRBJ1-2
len: 14
CDR3aa: ASSSQNGPASPGYT

v_gene: TRBV27
abundance: .
j_gene: TRBJ1-2
len: 11
CDR3aa: ASSRTVFYGYT

v_gene: TRBV7-2
abundance: .
j_gene: TRBJ1-2
len: 11
CDR3aa: ASSSRWGYGYT

v_gene: TRBV7-2
abundance: few
j_gene: TRBJ2-1
len: 11
CDR3aa: ASRAGSYNEQF

v_gene: TRBV30
abundance: .
j_gene: TRBJ2-5
len: 12
CDR3aa: AWSVAGAGETQY

v_gene: TRBV7-2
abundance: .
j_gene: TRBJ1-2
len: 13
CDR3aa: ASSPMIGGNYGYT